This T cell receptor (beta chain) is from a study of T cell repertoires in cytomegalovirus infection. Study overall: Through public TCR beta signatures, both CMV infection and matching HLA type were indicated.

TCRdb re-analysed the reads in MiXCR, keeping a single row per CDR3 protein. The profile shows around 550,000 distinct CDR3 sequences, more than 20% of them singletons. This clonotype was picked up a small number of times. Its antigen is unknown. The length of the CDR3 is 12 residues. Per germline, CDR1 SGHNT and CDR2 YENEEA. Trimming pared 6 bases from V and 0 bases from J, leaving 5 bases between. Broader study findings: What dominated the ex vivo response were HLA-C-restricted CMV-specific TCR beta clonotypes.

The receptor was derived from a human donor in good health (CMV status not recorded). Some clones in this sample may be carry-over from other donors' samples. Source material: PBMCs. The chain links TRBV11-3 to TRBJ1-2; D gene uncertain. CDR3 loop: CASRKANYGYTF. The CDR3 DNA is TGTGCCAGCAGAAAAGCTAACTATGGCTACACCTTC.